This T cell receptor (beta chain) was identified during a study of blood T cell repertoires in COVID-19. Study-wide background: PBMCs, B-cell-depleted T cells, or T cells were the source of the cDNA or gDNA that made up the material.

This clone appeared a single time. Participant ages covered roughly 18 to 89 years across some 25 US areas. Each participant's cohort was designated according to participant-reported clinical history. Original handling: Reference gene primer amplification yielded estimated nucleated cell counts. Assay used: immunoSEQ multiplex PCR; TCRdb lists only in-frame clones, some missing. Clone size and V and J calls were adopted from that table, with D and trimming inferred from the DNA. The sample consists of about 82,000 clones, roughly 90% of them appearing once. The junction had 5 bases not matched to a gene; V was cut back by 8 bases and J by 1 base. CDR3 length equals 14 residues. CDR1 is MNHEY and CDR2 is SVGAGI in the germline V gene.

V usage is TRBV6-5 and J usage is TRBJ2-4; 7 bases fit TRBD2. The sequence came from a woman aged 45-60 years with acute COVID-19. Sample: PBMCs or T cells enriched from blood (not recorded which). The CDR3 bases are TGTGCCAGCTCGCGGCGGGAGGCCAAAAACATTCAGTACTTC. Translation: CASSRREAKNIQYF.